Described below is a single T cell receptor beta chain sequence and its context. The target of this receptor is not known. There are no base qualities to consult, and no much larger clone falls within one base. The immunoSEQ assay at survey resolution was used to sequence TCRbeta rearrangements from genomic DNA. On the study's bioinformatics: In the TCR sequencing data, the lowest productive clonotype frequency that could be detected was 2.59 x 10-5. Analyses included only productive TCRbeta rearrangements, meaning complete and in-frame sequences. Simpson clonality, calculated in the immunoSEQ Analyzer version 3.0, was used as the measure of sample clonality. Clones were binned by frequency as very rare, small, medium, large (1-20%) or hyperexpanded (>20%). Generation probabilities were estimated with OLGA 1.2.3, V-gene circos plots were made with VDJtools, specificities were looked up in VDJdb, and CDR3 motifs were identified with GLIPH. TCRdb retrieved this table from immuneACCESS and kept in-frame rearrangements only. Not all clones are present; in checked studies, unresolved V genes account for under half, and no reason is known for the remainder. D and trimming come from the DNA, and the V and J calls and clone size come from that table. Here the sample has about 48,000 clones; 55% to 75% occur a single time. The ten largest clonotypes hold less than 2% of the sample.

The healthy control group was made up of 40 or so blood donors, and the Finnish Red Cross blood service supplied their buffy coats. All TCR-sequenced material derived from peripheral blood: patient blood samples and healthy donor buffy coats. Ficoll-Hypaque gradient centrifugation was used to isolate peripheral blood mononuclear cells. Magnetic purification was used to isolate CD4+ cells from the buffy coats of the healthy controls. The Gentra Puregene Cell and Tissue kit was used to extract genomic DNA, and a Qubit 2.0 fluorometer was used to measure the amount of genomic DNA. This sample is part of a study of STAT5B mutations in CD4+ large granular lymphocyte leukemia (dated by TCRdb to the early 2020s). Background for the entire study: Among the healthy controls, the CDR3 'QG' motif was associated with a particular HLA allele. TCRbeta repertoires of CD4+ T-cell large granular lymphocyte leukemia patients were compared with those of healthy blood donors. The purity of purified fractions was confirmed by flow cytometry on FACSCanto II or FACSVerse to exceed 95% among lymphocytes.

Summary of the overall study and its limitations: Main leukemic clonotypes were private to each patient, although around 24% of the main leukemic clonotypes were found at low frequency in the non-leukemic repertoires of other patients. CD4-sorted patient repertoires appeared more clonal than healthy CD4+ repertoires, and this difference persisted after removing the putative leukemic clones. The data were not HLA-matched, and the higher clonality in CD4+ T-LGLL than in CD8+ T-LGLL could be due to the relatively small sample size.

Specimen: CD4+ T cells from blood buffy coats. The sequence was collected from a human donor in good health.

The sequence in DNA is TGTGCCATCAGTGTCCCCGAAACACGGAGCTCCTACGAGCAGTACTTC. Translated, it reads CAISVPETRSSYEQYF. This receptor chain uses TRBV10-3 and TRBJ2-7; no D gene is confidently identified. CDR1 and CDR2 were assigned from the germline V gene as ENHRY and SYGVKD. A distance of 16 bases separates the germline ends of V and J, which lose 4 bases and 0 bases respectively. The CDR3 runs 16 residues from the cysteine to the phenylalanine. Only the CDR3 DNA is retained, 48 bases long and in frame from the first base.